This T cell receptor beta chain came from a study of neoadjuvant anti-PD-1 for oral cavity cancer (dated by TCRdb to the early 2020s). Turning to the overall study: Patients mostly received three to four biweekly doses of nivolumab at 3 mg/kg before curative-intent surgical resection. Patients without progression received a fourth nivolumab dose around day 43 and underwent definitive surgical resection on days 50-56. Patients with complete response, partial response or stable disease by RECIST 1.1 were defined as responders, whereas patients with progression were defined as non-responders. There were approximately 12 patients in the parent correlative cohort, and the response rate was 33%.

Points the paper makes about the study in general: Only a few patients per response group were included in the TCR analyses, and larger cohorts for validation were called for by the authors. Greater tumor shrinkage correlated with larger post-treatment sizes of preexisting intratumoral clones, which suggests that expansion of preexisting clones contributed to response. Higher pretreatment blood Treg/Th17 ratios correlated with both higher pretreatment blood TCRbeta clonality and lower post-treatment tumor TCRbeta clonality.

V loses 3 bases, J loses 4 bases, and the germline ends lie 16 bases apart. Per the germline V gene, SGHRS is the CDR1 and YFSETQ is the CDR2. The CDR3 spans 15 residues, from the cysteine through the phenylalanine. Only the CDR3 DNA stays, 45 bases, in frame from base 1. Notes on this clone: Its binding antigen is unknown. Base qualities are not provided; no much larger clone lies one nucleotide away.

The time point label, read with the paper, signifies: before neoadjuvant nivolumab. Patients had been newly diagnosed with stage II-IVA oral cavity squamous cell carcinoma, and no prior systemic or radiation treatment had been given to the patients. Everyone in the cohort had locally advanced, HPV-negative oral cavity squamous cell carcinoma. Samples came from a longitudinal correlative study of a single-arm phase II trial of neoadjuvant nivolumab in oral cavity squamous cell carcinoma. Subject-matched pre- and post-treatment PBMCs and tumors from three responders and three non-responders underwent genomic DNA-based TCRbeta sequencing. The Maxwell RSC DNA from Tissue kit was used to isolate genomic DNA from tumor tissue. Tumor libraries used mostly 4.8 ug of input genomic DNA for survey sequencing, with two replicates per sample. The immunoSEQ hsTCRbeta kit was used to prepare TCRbeta libraries according to the manufacturer's instructions. The finished libraries were brought together in one pool at 3 nM, which was then read using an Illumina NovaSeq 6000 S4 flow cell. Per the source publication's procedure: Raw data preprocessing and quality control were performed with the immunoSEQ Analyzer. The analysis was limited to productive rearrangements, and each clonotype was defined by a unique CDR3 amino acid sequence. Repertoire clonality was estimated as the Gini-Simpson index, which was calculated using the R package tcR. Student's t test was used to compare Gini indices, and Pearson correlation was used to assess associations with tumor size change. TCRdb re-hosts the immuneACCESS table, in-frame sequences only. Its copies lack some clones; in the studies checked, an unresolved V gene accounts for under half of them, and the cause for the rest is not known. The V and J calls and clone size are taken from that table; D and trimming were inferred from the DNA. This sample comprises approximately 7,800 clones, 60% of them detected only once. Roughly 6% of the sample comes from the top ten.

The sequence came from a person aged 40-85 years with oral cavity squamous cell carcinoma. The sequencing here drew on tumor tissue, taken before nivolumab (anti-PD-1) treatment. Rearrangement joined TRBV5-1 to TRBJ1-1; TRBD1 might be the D gene, on 5 matching bases. The sequenced DNA is TGCGCCAGCAGCTGGGCCCGGGCCCAGGGCACTGAAGCTTTCTTT. Translated, this is CASSWARAQGTEAFF. This CDR3, with the reference TRBV5-1 and TRBJ1-1 proteins standing in past its ends, gives the full variable domain KAGVTQTPRYLIKTRGQQVTLSCSPISGHRSVSWYQQTPGQGLQFLFEYFSETQRNKGNFPGRFSGRQFSNSRSEMNVSTLELGDSALYLCASSWARAQGTEAFFGQGTRLTVV.